Following are 4 T cell receptor beta chains from one sample sequenced in a study of shared T cell receptors in the human thymus. TCRdb keeps only in-frame clones here, not all; method: immunoSEQ multiplex PCR. The sample has roughly 710,000 clones, around 85% seen once; the top ten hold around 0.0094%. The sample also formed part of further work on human thymus T cells.

Sequenced input: thymocytes. The receptors come from a girl less than two years old with a congenital heart defect.

This chain uses TRBV25-1 with TRBJ2-7, with TRBD2 matching over 8 bases. Germline V CDR1 and CDR2: MGHDK, SYGVNS. Trimming removed 5 bases from V and 0 bases from J; junction bases left unmatched: 6. The CDR3 extends over 15 amino acids. The CDR3 sequence is CASSPKAGASYEQYF. As DNA, the CDR3 is TGTGCCAGCAGTCCCAAAGCGGGGGCCTCCTACGAGCAGTACTTC.

This clone was recorded once. This chain joins TRBV5-4 and TRBJ1-2; a possible D gene is TRBD1 (5 bases). The CDR3 is 15 residues long. Between the trimmed V and J ends, which lost 4 bases and 2 bases, there was a span of 15 bases. Germline CDR1 and CDR2: SGHNT and YYREEE (reference sequence). DNA of the CDR3: TGTGCCAGCAGCCTTTCGGGGGAACCAAACTATGGCTACACCTTC. Protein product: CASSLSGEPNYGYTF.

This chain joins TRBV7-6 and TRBJ1-2; 7 bases agree with TRBD1. The CDR3 spans 15 residues. Looked up from germline, CDR1 is SGHVS and CDR2 is FNYEAQ. Trimming cost V 1 base and J 8 bases; bases outside gene matches: 10. For the CDR3, the DNA is TGTGCCAGCAGCTTAGTGGCAGGGGGAGACGAAGGCTACACCTTC. This gives the protein CASSLVAGGDEGYTF. Looking up the rest from reference TRBV7-6 and TRBJ1-2 gives the full variable domain: GAGVSQSPRYKVTKRGQDVALRCDPISGHVSLYWYRQALGQGPEFLTYFNYEAQQDKSGLPNDRFSAERPEGSISTLTIQRTEQRDSAMYRCASSLVAGGDEGYTFGSGTRLTVV.

The sample holds one count of this clone. The chain combines TRBV27 with TRBJ1-1; possibly TRBD1 for D (5 bases). The germline gives CDR1 MNHEY, CDR2 SMNVEV (reference sequence). This CDR3 has 16 amino acids. Trimming removed 2 bases at V and 1 base at J, with 14 bases between. The CDR3 sequence is CASSLQGLAPNTEAFF. The CDR3 DNA reads as TGTGCCAGCAGTTTACAGGGTTTGGCCCCGAACACTGAAGCTTTCTTT.